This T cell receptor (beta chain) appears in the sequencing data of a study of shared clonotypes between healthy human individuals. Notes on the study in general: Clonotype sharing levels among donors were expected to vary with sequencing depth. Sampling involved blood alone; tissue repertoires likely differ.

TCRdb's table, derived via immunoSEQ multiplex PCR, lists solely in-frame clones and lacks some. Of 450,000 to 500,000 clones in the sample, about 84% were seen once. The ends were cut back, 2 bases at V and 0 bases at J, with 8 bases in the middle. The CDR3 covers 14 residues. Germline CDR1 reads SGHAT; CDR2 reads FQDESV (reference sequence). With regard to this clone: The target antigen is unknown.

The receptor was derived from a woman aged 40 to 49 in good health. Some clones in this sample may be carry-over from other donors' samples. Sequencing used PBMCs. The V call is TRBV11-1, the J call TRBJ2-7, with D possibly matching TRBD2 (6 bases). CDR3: CASSLIADSYEQYF. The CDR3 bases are TGTGCCAGCAGCTTAATAGCGGACTCCTACGAGCAGTACTTC.